The source of this T cell receptor beta chain is a study of blood T cell repertoires in COVID-19. Study-wide background: COVID-19 samples collected from the United States, Italy and Spain covered acute and convalescent phases. Sources were T cells, B-cell-depleted T cells, or PBMCs; the material itself was cDNA or gDNA.

The Seattle site enrolled patients during active infection and followed them longitudinally. This clone was detected a few times. In the source study's methods: Amplification with reference gene primers provided the estimates of nucleated cell counts. This table comes from immunoSEQ multiplex PCR, and its TCRdb copy is limited to in-frame clones, with some not included. V and J calls and clone size are those listed in that table; D and trimming were worked out from the DNA. The repertoire has 80,000 to 100,000 clones, roughly 70% of them found once; the top ten carry 3% to 4.5%. The CDR3 is made up of 15 amino acids. V lost 6 bases and J lost 7; bases outside the gene matches: 10. Germline V gene data show CDR1 as MDHEN and CDR2 as SYDVKM.

Sequenced input: peripheral blood. The clonotype comes from a man in his 70s with COVID-19, enrolled during active disease. This chain links TRBV28 with TRBJ2-2; TRBD2 matches 8 bases. CDR3 region: CASSLGTRTGGELFF. Written as DNA, the CDR3 is TGTGCCAGCAGCTTGGGGACTAGAACAGGCGGGGAGCTGTTTTTT.